Each of the 8 T cell receptor beta chains below was sequenced from the same sample in a study of regulatory T cells in long-lasting Graves disease. iRepertoire HTBI primers and Arm-PCR of CDR3 regions built TCR beta libraries. TCRdb independently ran MiXCR on the multiplex PCR reads; one entry per CDR3 protein. There are about 560,000 distinct CDR3 sequences in the sample; 16% occur only once, and around 12% lies in the top ten. Time point denoted: newly diagnosed GD, antithyroid drugs for less than 3 months. Scientists built the TCR library using RNA that was extracted from PBMCs. The data were also submitted as part of a second study, on T cells in Graves' hyperthyroidism and ophthalmopathy.

Here the sequenced sample was peripheral blood mononuclear cells (PBMCs), taken at new diagnosis, from a patient treated with antithyroid drugs. Receptors were obtained from a man in his late teens or twenties with Graves disease.

This clonotype was detected many times. The chain uses TRBV30 and TRBJ2-7; D is perhaps TRBD2 (5 bases). Germline CDR1 and CDR2: GTSNPN and SVGIG (reference sequence). This CDR3 contains 15 residues. Trimming removed 0 bases from V and 7 bases from J, with 19 bases in between. CDR3 in amino acids: CAWSVPGRDAGEQYF. The CDR3 nucleotides read TGTGCCTGGAGTGTACCGGGTCGGGATGCTGGAGAGCAGTACTTC.

Points on this clonotype: This may arise from a read error, as a much more abundant clone is one base away. The V call is TRBV11-2, the J call TRBJ2-1; 10 nucleotides align to TRBD2. There are 16 residues in the CDR3. V gave up 5 bases and J gave up 6 bases; unmatched junction bases: 10. Germline lookup yields CDR1 SGHAT and CDR2 FQNNGV. Written as DNA, the CDR3 is TGTGCCAGCAGCCCCGACCTAGCGGGAGCCTGCAATGAGCAGTTCTTC. Translation: CASSPDLAGACNEQFF.

V and J are TRBV9 and TRBJ1-2, with 8 bases matching TRBD1. V lost 6 bases, J lost 5 bases, and 12 bases stayed unmatched. Germline V gene lookup returns CDR1 SGDLS and CDR2 YYNGEE. CDR3 length equals 15 residues. Here the CDR3 reads CASNPHPTGDYGYTF. In DNA form, the CDR3 reads TGTGCCAGCAACCCTCACCCGACAGGGGATTATGGCTACACCTTC.

Ten or more counts support this clonotype. The chain joins TRBV5-1 to TRBJ2-3; 11 bases match TRBD2. The CDR3 runs to 16 residues. The ends lost 4 bases at V and 2 bases at J; junction bases unmatched: 6. Germline V CDR1 and CDR2: SGHRS, YFSETQ. The CDR3 is CASSIGLAGYTDTQYF. The CDR3 DNA reads TGCGCCAGCAGCATAGGACTAGCGGGTTACACAGATACGCAGTATTTT.

At least ten counts were recorded for this clonotype. V usage is TRBV6-2 or TRBV6-3 and J usage is TRBJ2-3; the D is unclear. The CDR3 sequence is 13 residues long. The germline V and J ends were trimmed by 4 bases and 3 bases, with 8 bases remaining between them. Per the germline V gene, CDR1 is MNHEY and CDR2 is SVGEGT. CDR3 loop: CASSFAFTDTQYF. In DNA, the CDR3 is TGTGCCAGCAGTTTCGCCTTTACAGATACGCAGTATTTT.

Regarding this clonotype: With a much larger clone just one base away, this may be a read error. This chain connects TRBV3-1 to TRBJ2-7; D possibly corresponds to TRBD2 (6 bases). Between the trimmed V and J ends, which lost 2 bases and 6 bases, there was a span of 14 bases. This CDR3 has 14 amino acids. Germline-derived CDR1 and CDR2 are LGHDT and YNNKEL (reference sequence). This chain's CDR3 is CASSQNGSISEQYF. The CDR3, as DNA: TGTGCCAGCAGCCAAAACGGGAGTATTAGCGAGCAGTACTTC.

This clonotype was recorded a few times. The chain has TRBV6-1 and TRBJ2-7; the D is unclear. Germline V CDR1 and CDR2: MNHNS, SASEGT. Trimming shortened V by 2 bases and J by 3 bases, and 11 bases separated the two germline ends. The CDR3 spans 14 residues. Here the CDR3 DNA reads TGTGCCAGCAGTGAATTCCCTAATCACTACGAGCAGTACTTC. Translated, it gives CASSEFPNHYEQYF.

The sample holds many counts of this clonotype. The chain has TRBV20-1 and TRBJ1-1; D ambiguous. Looked up from germline, CDR1 is DFQATT and CDR2 is SNEGSKA (reference sequence). Trimming pared 5 bases from V and 4 bases from J, leaving 20 bases between. The CDR3 loop spans 15 amino acids. For the CDR3, the DNA is TGCAGTGCTCGGATCCAGAACCTAGCGGGCACTGAAGCTTTCTTT. Translated, it gives CSARIQNLAGTEAFF.